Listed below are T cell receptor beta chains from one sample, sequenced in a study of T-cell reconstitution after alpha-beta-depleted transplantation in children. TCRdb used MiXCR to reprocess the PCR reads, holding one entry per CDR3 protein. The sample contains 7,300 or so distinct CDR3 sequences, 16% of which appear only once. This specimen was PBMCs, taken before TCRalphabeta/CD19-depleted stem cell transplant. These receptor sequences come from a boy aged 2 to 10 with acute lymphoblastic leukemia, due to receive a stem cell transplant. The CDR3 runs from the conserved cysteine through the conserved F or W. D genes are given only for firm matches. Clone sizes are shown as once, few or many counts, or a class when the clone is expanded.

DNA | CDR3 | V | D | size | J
TGTGCCAGCAGCTTATTACATCACAGGGCGGACGAGCAGTACTTC | CASSLLHHRADEQYF | TRBV7-9 | - | many | TRBJ2-7
TGTGCCAGCAGCGGGGGACTAGCGGGGGTAGATTCCTACGAGCAGTACTTC | CASSGGLAGVDSYEQYF | TRBV7-2 | TRBD2 | many | TRBJ2-7
TGCGCCAGCAGCATTACAGGGGCCTCCTACGAGCAGTACTTC | CASSITGASYEQYF | TRBV5-1 | TRBD1 | medium-sized | TRBJ2-7
TGTGCTAGCAGCTCGTTCCACAGGGCCCAAGAGACCCAGTACTTC | CASSSFHRAQETQYF | TRBV7-7 | - | medium-sized | TRBJ2-5
TGCAGTGCTAGAGATCCGGGCTCCTACGAGCAGTACTTC | CSARDPGSYEQYF | TRBV20-1 | - | medium-sized | TRBJ2-7
TGCGCCAGCAGCGGACTCGCACAGGGGGCTAGCACAGATACGCAGTATTTT | CASSGLAQGASTDTQYF | TRBV5-1 | TRBD1 | medium-sized | TRBJ2-3
TGTGCCAGCAGTTCTAACGACAGGGTACTTTACAATGAGCAGTTCTTC | CASSSNDRVLYNEQFF | TRBV28 | TRBD1 | medium-sized | TRBJ2-1
TGTGCCAGCAGTGGGCGGACGTCCCTTTGGTACAATGAGCAGTTCTTC | CASSGRTSLWYNEQFF | TRBV25-1 | - | medium-sized | TRBJ2-1
TGTGCCAGCAGTTTAAGTCAGGGTTGGGAGCAGTACTTC | CASSLSQGWEQYF | TRBV28 | - | medium-sized | TRBJ2-7
TGTGCCAGCAGCGTAGTGGAACAGGGCATTGAGCAGTTCTTC | CASSVVEQGIEQFF | TRBV9 | - | medium-sized | TRBJ2-1
TGTGCCAGCAGTTACGTCGGGCAGGGGAACAGAGCCCTCCACTTT | CASSYVGQGNRALHF | TRBV6-5 | - | many | TRBJ1-6